The 22 T cell receptor beta chains below were found in one sample sequenced in a study of shared clonotypes between healthy human individuals. Repertoires were generated with immunoSEQ multiplex PCR, while TCRdb's copy carries only in-frame clones and drops some. This table holds about 1.1 million clones, around three quarters found once. The source material was memory CD4+ T cells from PBMCs. The sample's subset: CD45RA-negative fraction. The source is a man between 18 and 35 years old in good health. Some clones in this sample may be carry-over from other donors' samples.

The chain has TRBV30 and TRBJ2-7; the D gene is possibly TRBD2 (6 bases). The length of the CDR3 is 12 residues. V lost 4 bases and J 2 bases, leaving 9 bases between the germline ends. Per germline, CDR1 GTSNPN and CDR2 SVGIG (reference sequence). CDR3 loop: CAWKGGPYEQYF. In DNA, the CDR3 is TGTGCCTGGAAGGGAGGCCCCTACGAGCAGTACTTC.

In regard to this clone: Other DNA sequences in the same sample also yield this CDR3. The gene calls are TRBV5-1 and TRBJ2-3; no firm D call. The germline CDR1 and CDR2 sequences are SGHRS and YFSETQ. V dropped 0 bases and J dropped 5 bases, with 7 bases sitting between them. The CDR3 is made up of 13 amino acids. CDR3 protein: CASSLGGKDTQYF. DNA of the CDR3: TGCGCCAGCAGCTTGGGAGGTAAAGATACGCAGTATTTT.

Concerning this clone itself: Additional DNA sequences in this sample encode the identical CDR3. The genes are TRBV28 and TRBJ2-7; D is unclear. This CDR3 is 11 amino acids long. V lost 3 bases, J lost 3 bases, and 3 bases lay in between. Germline assignment: CDR1 MDHEN and CDR2 SYDVKM. The CDR3 here is CASSLLYEQYF. The DNA of the CDR3 is TGTGCCAGCAGTTTGCTCTACGAGCAGTACTTC.

There are a few counts of this clone. CDR3 DNA sequence: TGCGCCAGCAGCTCGGTAGCGGGAGGGCCTGGTGAGCAGTTCTTC. This codes for CASSSVAGGPGEQFF. V gene TRBV5-1 combines with J gene TRBJ2-1; 11 nucleotides align to TRBD2. Germline trimming cut 3 bases from V and 9 bases from J; bases unmatched to any gene: 8. This CDR3 is built from 15 residues. Germline V lookup: CDR1 SGHRS, CDR2 YFSETQ.

The genes are TRBV18 and TRBJ2-2, with 8 bases lining up with TRBD2. J gave up 3 bases and V 4 bases, and 7 bases lay outside the gene matches. Germline V gives CDR1 KGHSH, CDR2 LQKENI. This CDR3 is built from 16 residues. The CDR3 region has the DNA TGTGCCAGCTCACTACCCAGCGGGAGACACACCGGGGAGCTGTTTTTT. As protein: CASSLPSGRHTGELFF.

As regards this clone: One junction end does not reproduce the germline sequence, and a read error may be involved. Other nucleotide sequences from this sample produce the same CDR3. The genes are TRBV7-3 and TRBJ2-2, with 8 bases fitting TRBD2. Germline V gene lookup returns CDR1 SGHTA and CDR2 FQGTGA. This CDR3 has 15 residues. CDR3 nucleotides: TGTGCCAGCAGTTTAACTAGCGGGAACACCGGGGAGCTGTTTTTT. Its translation is CASSLTSGNTGELFF.

The chain employs TRBV28 and TRBJ2-3; D call uncertain. This CDR3 contains 14 residues. V was clipped by 3 bases and J by 0 bases, with 7 bases between them. Germline CDR1 MDHEN, CDR2 SYDVKM. The CDR3 sequence is CASSFPDSTDTQYF. CDR3 nucleotides: TGTGCCAGCAGTTTCCCGGACAGCACAGATACGCAGTATTTT.

This clone was seen at least ten times. The chain links TRBV28 to TRBJ2-2, with TRBD1 identical over 11 bases. This CDR3 comprises 15 residues. The J segment lost 7 bases and the V segment lost 7 bases, leaving 8 bases of the junction unmatched. The germline gives CDR1 MDHEN, CDR2 SYDVKM. The CDR3 loop is CASKIGTGGGGELFF. Here the CDR3 DNA reads TGTGCCAGCAAAATCGGGACAGGGGGTGGCGGGGAGCTGTTTTTT.

This chain links TRBV5-5 with TRBJ2-7; D is perhaps TRBD1 or TRBD2 (5 bases each). The germline gives CDR1 SGHKS, CDR2 YYEKEE (reference sequence). The CDR3 spans 17 residues. V was trimmed by 2 bases and J by 5 bases, leaving 23 bases between them. The CDR3 is CASSLRPPGRGKDEQYF. DNA of the CDR3: TGTGCCAGCAGCTTACGGCCCCCGGGACGGGGTAAGGACGAGCAGTACTTC.

The chain carries TRBV19 and TRBJ1-5; TRBD1 agrees at 7 bases. The junction had 10 bases not matched to a gene; V was cut back by 6 bases and J by 8 bases. The CDR3 sequence is 14 residues long. Germline CDR1 reads LNHDA; CDR2 reads SQIVND (reference sequence). CDR3 amino acids: CASRSDRPVEPQHF. CDR3 sequence (DNA): TGTGCCAGTAGATCGGACAGGCCGGTTGAGCCCCAGCATTTT.

This sequence joins TRBV5-1 and TRBJ2-1; 10 nucleotides align to TRBD2. CDR1 is SGHRS, CDR2 YFSETQ, per germline. This CDR3 has 15 amino acids. The V segment lost 1 base and the J segment 5 bases; nucleotides outside the gene matches: 3. The CDR3 spells CASSLTSGMDNEQFF. As DNA, the CDR3 is TGCGCCAGCAGCTTGACTAGCGGGATGGACAATGAGCAGTTCTTC. Filled out from reference TRBV5-1 and TRBJ2-1, the complete variable domain reads KAGVTQTPRYLIKTRGQQVTLSCSPISGHRSVSWYQQTPGQGLQFLFEYFSETQRNKGNFPGRFSGRQFSNSRSEMNVSTLELGDSALYLCASSLTSGMDNEQFFGPGTRLTVL.

This clone was picked up a small number of times. CDR3 coding DNA: TGTGCCAGCTCACCAACCGACGGGGCTGAAGCTTTCTTT. This encodes CASSPTDGAEAFF. The chain uses TRBV18 and TRBJ1-1; no firm D call. This CDR3 has 13 amino acids. Per the germline V gene, CDR1 is KGHSH and CDR2 is LQKENI. V lost 2 bases, J lost 6 bases, and 10 bases lay in between.

The chain uses TRBV5-1 and TRBJ1-5, with 12 positions matching TRBD1. J was trimmed by 7 bases and V by 0 bases; bases with no gene match: 2. The CDR3 is made up of 15 amino acids. CDR1 and CDR2 from the germline V gene are SGHRS and YFSETQ. The CDR3 coding sequence is TGCGCCAGCAGCTTGGGGGACAGGGGGCCCCAGCCCCAGCATTTT. Its translation: CASSLGDRGPQPQHF.

The rearrangement uses TRBV9 and TRBJ2-3; TRBD1 matches at 11 bases. Germline trimming cut 3 bases from V and 0 bases from J; bases unmatched to any gene: 6. The V gene's germline CDR1 is SGDLS and CDR2 YYNGEE. The CDR3 spans 17 residues. CDR3 nucleotide sequence: TGTGCCAGCAGCGCCCGGACAGGGGGCTTTAGCACAGATACGCAGTATTTT. Protein product: CASSARTGGFSTDTQYF. Together with reference TRBV9 and TRBJ2-3, the CDR3 gives the full variable domain: DSGVTQTPKHLITATGQRVTLRCSPRSGDLSVYWYQQSLDQGLQFLIQYYNGEERAKGNILERFSAQQFPDLHSELNLSSLELGDSALYFCASSARTGGFSTDTQYFGPGTRLTVL.

This chain links TRBV5-1 with TRBJ2-6; D unclear. The length of the CDR3 is 17 residues. The germline CDR1 and CDR2 sequences are SGHRS and YFSETQ. Trimming pared 0 bases from V and 0 bases from J, leaving 10 bases between. Here the CDR3 DNA reads TGCGCCAGCAGCTTGGGAGGTGTCAGCTCTGGGGCCAACGTCCTGACTTTC. The encoded protein is CASSLGGVSSGANVLTF.

The chain joins TRBV5-6 to TRBJ1-2; the D is unclear. The germline gives CDR1 SGHDT, CDR2 YYEEEE. V lost 2 bases and J 6 bases, leaving 11 bases between the germline ends. The CDR3 sequence is 13 residues long. CDR3 protein: CASSFSPTHGYTF. CDR3 coding DNA: TGTGCCAGCAGCTTCTCTCCCACACATGGCTACACCTTC.

The chain recombines TRBV30 with TRBJ2-5; D perhaps matches TRBD2 (6 bases). The CDR3 is 12 amino acids. CDR1 is GTSNPN and CDR2 is SVGIG in the germline V gene (reference sequence). Trimming left V 3 bases short and J 5 bases short, with 10 bases between. In DNA form, the CDR3 reads TGTGCCTGGAGGCGGGGTAGGGAGACCCAGTACTTC. Encoded protein: CAWRRGRETQYF. Supplemented by reference TRBV30 and TRBJ2-5, the full variable domain reads SQTIHQWPATLVQPVGSPLSLECTVEGTSNPNLYWYRQAAGRGLQLLFYSVGIGQISSEVPQNLSASRPQDRQFILSSKKLLLSDSGFYLCAWRRGRETQYFGPGTRLLVL.

The genes are TRBV29-1 and TRBJ2-7, with 9 positions matching TRBD2. V shed 7 bases, J shed 0 bases, and the junction held 7 bases outside the gene matches. The CDR3 spans 14 residues. Germline loops: CDR1 SQVTM, CDR2 ANQGSEA. Here the CDR3 reads CSAQGLASSYEQYF. Written as DNA, the CDR3 is TGCAGCGCCCAGGGACTAGCCAGCTCCTACGAGCAGTACTTC.

The chain joins TRBV9 to TRBJ2-1, with unresolved D. The V gene lost 4 bases and the J gene lost 12 bases, with 17 bases spanning the gap. Per the germline V gene, CDR1 is SGDLS and CDR2 is YYNGEE. The CDR3 spans 13 residues. CDR3 amino acids: CASSPQSARGQFF. The CDR3 nucleotides read TGTGCCAGCAGCCCCCAGTCGGCCCGCGGGCAGTTCTTC.

This chain uses TRBV7-3 with TRBJ2-2, with D uncertain. Looked up from germline, CDR1 is SGHTA and CDR2 is FQGTGA. V lost 9 bases to trimming and J lost 2 bases, with 7 bases between them. The CDR3 covers 12 residues. CDR3 residues: CASRRNTGELFF. CDR3 in DNA: TGTGCCAGTAGACGAAACACCGGGGAGCTGTTTTTT.

The chain employs TRBV5-1 and TRBJ2-3, with 8 nucleotides matching TRBD2. Germline CDR1 reads SGHRS; CDR2 reads YFSETQ. V trimming: 4 bases; J trimming: 2 bases; junction bases outside the gene matches: 3. The CDR3 extends over 14 amino acids. CDR3 residues: CASSIGGVTDTQYF. DNA for the CDR3: TGCGCCAGCAGCATCGGGGGGGTCACAGATACGCAGTATTTT. The full variable domain, with the rest looked up from reference TRBV5-1 and TRBJ2-3, is KAGVTQTPRYLIKTRGQQVTLSCSPISGHRSVSWYQQTPGQGLQFLFEYFSETQRNKGNFPGRFSGRQFSNSRSEMNVSTLELGDSALYLCASSIGGVTDTQYFGPGTRLTVL.

As for this clone: This likely came from a read error, as a far larger clone is one base away. Other DNA variants within this sample encode the same CDR3. This rearrangement joins TRBV18 to TRBJ1-5; TRBD1 aligns across 7 bases. The V gene end was trimmed by 2 bases and the J gene end by 2 bases; junction bases not matched to a gene: 0. CDR1 is KGHSH and CDR2 is LQKENI in the germline V gene. The CDR3 sequence is 14 residues long. The CDR3 is CASSPGTGNQPQHF. CDR3 sequence (DNA): TGTGCCAGCTCACCAGGGACAGGCAATCAGCCCCAGCATTTT.